Below, 8 T cell receptor beta chains from the same sample are listed, as sequenced in a study of blood T cell repertoires in COVID-19. Profiled with immunoSEQ multiplex PCR; TCRdb holds only in-frame clones, not every one. The sample consists of some 170,000 clones, approximately 95% of them appearing once. Sequenced material: peripheral blood. All receptors come from a woman aged 55-70 years with COVID-19, enrolled during active disease.

In this sample, this clone turned up once. The rearrangement uses TRBV4-1 and TRBJ1-4, with D unresolved. Germline assignment: CDR1 MGHRA and CDR2 YSYEKL. Trimming cost V 3 bases and J 0 bases, with 14 bases left between them. CDR3 length: 17 residues. CDR3 nucleotides: TGCGCCAGCAGCCAGGAGTTTCCGGGGTCAACTAATGAAAAACTGTTTTTT. The encoded protein is CASSQEFPGSTNEKLFF.

Only one count was recorded for this clone. The chain combines TRBV7-8 with TRBJ1-2, with TRBD1 identical over 9 bases. Germline CDR1 is SGHVS and CDR2 is FQNEAQ. The CDR3 runs 14 residues. The trim removed 5 bases at V and 2 bases at J, leaving 3 bases unmatched. CDR3 region: CASSRTGENYGYTF. The CDR3 nucleotides are TGTGCCAGCAGCCGGACAGGGGAGAACTATGGCTACACCTTC.

The chain uses TRBV19 and TRBJ1-6, with D perhaps matching TRBD1 (5 bases). This CDR3 is 15 amino acids long. Germline CDR1 LNHDA, CDR2 SQIVND (reference sequence). Deletions cut 5 bases from V and 10 bases from J, with 18 bases between. CDR3 amino acids: CASSAPTVRKSPLHF. The DNA for the CDR3 is TGTGCCAGTAGTGCCCCGACAGTGAGGAAGTCACCCCTCCACTTT.

V and J are TRBV4-2 and TRBJ2-2; 11 bases agree with TRBD2. The ends lost 0 bases at V and 4 bases at J; junction bases unmatched: 13. CDR1 and CDR2 from the germline V gene are LGHNA and YNFKEQ. The CDR3 has 20 amino acids. CDR3 in amino acids: CASSQDWIAGGPGGTGELFF. CDR3 DNA: TGTGCCAGCAGCCAAGATTGGATAGCGGGGGGGCCGGGTGGCACCGGGGAGCTGTTTTTT.

This chain connects TRBV4-1 to TRBJ2-3, with a tentative D call TRBD2 (5 bases). V was clipped by 4 bases and J by 2 bases, with 16 bases between them. The CDR3 sequence is 16 residues long. Germline-derived CDR1 and CDR2 are MGHRA and YSYEKL. The CDR3 DNA reads TGCGCCAGCAGCCCTTATCTAAGCGGCACCACAGATACGCAGTATTTT. This sequence encodes CASSPYLSGTTDTQYF.

The chain links TRBV7-3 to TRBJ1-3; 7 bases agree with TRBD1. In germline, CDR1 is SGHTA, CDR2 FQGTGA. The CDR3 sequence is 18 residues long. J was trimmed by 2 bases and V by 6 bases; bases with no gene match: 16. CDR3 DNA: TGTGCCAGCAGTAAAAAAATGTGGGGACAGAGAGCTGGAAACACCATATATTTT. This codes for CASSKKMWGQRAGNTIYF.

V and J are TRBV5-6 and TRBJ1-1; D not certain. CDR1 is SGHDT and CDR2 is YYEEEE in the germline V gene. V was trimmed by 4 bases and J by 3 bases, leaving 13 bases between them. This CDR3 has 14 amino acids. In nucleotides, the CDR3 is TGTGCCAGCAGCACGGACGGGAAGTACACTGAAGCTTTCTTT. This codes for CASSTDGKYTEAFF.

The CDR3 protein is CASSPQGEAFF. The CDR3 DNA reads TGTGCCAGCAGCCCTCAGGGTGAAGCTTTCTTT. V gene TRBV7-3 combines with J gene TRBJ1-1, with TRBD1 as a possible D gene (5 bases). Trimming removed 5 bases from V and 7 bases from J, with 8 bases in between. The germline V gene encodes CDR1 SGHTA and CDR2 FQGTGA. The CDR3 runs 11 residues.